The 2 T cell receptor beta chains below were found in one sample sequenced in a study of T cell responses to AZD1222 COVID-19 vaccine. This table comes from immunoSEQ multiplex PCR, and its TCRdb copy is limited to in-frame clones, with some not included. The sample lists about 120,000 clones; about 90% were seen once. Sequencing was performed on peripheral blood, taken on day 0 of AZD1222 vaccination. The receptors come from an adult in good health.

The chain employs TRBV10-1 and TRBJ2-1; 8 bases align to TRBD2. The CDR3 is made up of 17 amino acids. The J segment lost 5 bases and the V segment lost 5 bases, leaving 14 bases of the junction unmatched. Germline-derived CDR1 and CDR2 are WNHNN and SYGVQD (reference sequence). For the CDR3, the DNA is TGCGCCAGCAGTATCTTGGCGGGGGGCTCTAGTGACAATGAGCAGTTCTTC. Amino acid sequence: CASSILAGGSSDNEQFF.

This chain links TRBV12-3 or TRBV12-4 with TRBJ1-2; the D gene is possibly TRBD1 (6 bases). CDR3 length: 13 residues. Trimming took 3 bases from V and 3 from J, leaving 8 bases between them. The DNA for the CDR3 is TGTGCCAGCAGTTTGCAGGGGCACTATGGCTACACCTTC. This encodes CASSLQGHYGYTF.